The 15 T cell receptor beta chains listed next were all sequenced from one sample in a study of molecular identifiers for immune sequencing clone quantification. Each CDR3 protein is one row after TCRdb ran MiXCR on the PCR reads. The sample has some 100,000 distinct CDR3 sequences, roughly a third seen once. Sequencing used naive CD8+ T cells from blood, with Jurkat cell RNA spiked in. The subset denotes: FACS-sorted CD8+CD4-CCR7+CD45RA+ naive T cells. The source of these receptors is a human donor in good health. Some libraries in this study had Jurkat cell RNA spiked in.

Points on this clonotype: The CDR3 end shows no conserved phenylalanine or tryptophan, and so a read error is likely. The gene calls are TRBV7-9 and TRBJ1-4; TRBD1 is a possible D gene (6 bases). Germline V gives CDR1 SEHNR, CDR2 FQNEAQ (reference sequence). Trimming took 6 bases from V and 7 from J, leaving 9 bases between them. CDR3 length: 12 amino acids. In DNA, the CDR3 is TGTGCCAGCAGAACAGGGAGTGAAAAACTGTTTTTA. This codes for CASRTGSEKLFL.

This clonotype was observed a handful of times. This sequence joins TRBV7-9 and TRBJ2-7, with D hard to call. In germline, CDR1 is SEHNR, CDR2 FQNEAQ (reference sequence). This CDR3 is built from 15 residues. Trimming left V 4 bases short and J 3 bases short, with 16 bases between. CDR3 nucleotides: TGTGCCAGCAGCTATTCCGGGTTCCCGGACTACGAGCAGTACTTC. This sequence encodes CASSYSGFPDYEQYF. Drawing the rest from reference TRBV7-9 and TRBJ2-7, the complete variable domain is DTGVSQNPRHKITKRGQNVTFRCDPISEHNRLYWYRQTLGQGPEFLTYFQNEAQLEKSRLLSDRFSAERPKGSFSTLEIQRTEQGDSAMYLCASSYSGFPDYEQYFGPGTRLTVT.

This clonotype was observed many times. The CDR3 DNA is TGCGCCAGCAGCCAAGGACCGAGTCCGGGTGAAAAACTGTTTTTT. Translated, it gives CASSQGPSPGEKLFF. J is TRBJ1-4 and V is TRBV5-1, with D unresolved. The germline V gene has CDR1 SGHRS and CDR2 YFSETQ. The CDR3 covers 15 residues. Trimming stripped 4 bases from V and 7 bases from J, with 17 bases between.

With respect to this clonotype: A read error may account for a junction end that differs from germline. The rearrangement joins TRBV9 to TRBJ1-6; D gene uncertain. CDR3 length: 12 amino acids. The germline CDR1 and CDR2 sequences are SGDLS and YYNGEE. This CDR3 reads CASSAQASPPHF. The DNA for the CDR3 is TGTGCCAGCAGCGCCCAAGCCTCACCCCCCCACTTT.

This chain connects TRBV14 to TRBJ2-7; D uncertain. Germline loops: CDR1 SGHDN, CDR2 FVKESK. The V end was cut by 4 bases, the J end by 2 bases, with 9 bases between. The CDR3 runs to 13 residues. This CDR3 is CASSRQSTYEQYF. The CDR3 nucleotides read TGTGCCAGCAGCCGGCAGAGTACCTACGAGCAGTACTTC.

The chain carries TRBV2 and TRBJ1-2, with 7 positions matching TRBD1. There are 14 residues in the CDR3. V shed 5 bases, J shed 7 bases, and the junction held 10 bases outside the gene matches. Germline CDR1 SNHLY, CDR2 FYNNEI. The CDR3 sequence: CASSLGQVVIGYTF. The DNA for the CDR3 is TGTGCCAGCAGTCTAGGACAGGTTGTCATTGGCTACACCTTC. Together with reference TRBV2 and TRBJ1-2, the CDR3 gives the full variable domain: EPEVTQTPSHQVTQMGQEVILRCVPISNHLYFYWYRQILGQKVEFLVSFYNNEISEKSEIFDDQFSVERPDGSNFTLKIRSTKLEDSAMYFCASSLGQVVIGYTFGSGTRLTVV.

Notes on this clonotype: An end of the junction does not agree with germline; a read error may underlie this. The CDR3 sequence: CASSTSGRSTGTQYF. The DNA for the CDR3 is TGCGCCAGCAGTACTAGCGGGAGGAGCACAGGTACGCAGTATTTT. This chain connects TRBV10-2 to TRBJ2-3; 12 nucleotides agree with TRBD2. The CDR3 extends over 15 amino acids. CDR1 and CDR2 from the germline V gene are WSHSY and SAAADI.

This clonotype appeared a few times. The chain is built from TRBV7-6 and TRBJ2-1; 13 bases map to TRBD2. V lost 5 bases to trimming and J lost 4 bases; unmatched junction nucleotides: 8. CDR1 and CDR2 (germline): SGHVS, FNYEAQ. There are 17 residues in the CDR3. For the CDR3, the DNA is TGTGCCAGCAGCCTAGGTGAGGGACTAGCGGGATACAATGAGCAGTTCTTC. Its protein is CASSLGEGLAGYNEQFF.

Notes on this clonotype: A junction end diverges from the germline sequence, so it may reflect a read error. The V and J genes are TRBV28 and TRBJ2-3; TRBD1 matches 7 bases. There are 15 residues in the CDR3. Looked up from germline, CDR1 is MDHEN and CDR2 is SYDVKM. For the CDR3, the DNA is TGTGCCGGCAGTTTGACAGGGCCGAGCACAGATACGCAGTATTTT. It codes for CAGSLTGPSTDTQYF. Filled out from reference TRBV28 and TRBJ2-3, the complete variable domain reads DVKVTQSSRYLVKRTGEKVFLECVQDMDHENMFWYRQDPGLGLRLIYFSYDVKMKEKGDIPEGYSVSREKKERFSLILESASTNQTSMYLCAGSLTGPSTDTQYFGPGTRLTVL.

The rearrangement joins TRBV4-1 to TRBJ2-7; D gene unclear. V lost 1 base to trimming and J lost 7 bases, with 20 bases between them. The germline V gene encodes CDR1 MGHRA and CDR2 YSYEKL. There are 16 residues in the CDR3. The CDR3 region has the DNA TGCGCCAGCAGCCAAGGGGCCCGGGCACCACTTTGGGAGCAGTACTTC. Its translation is CASSQGARAPLWEQYF.

The rearrangement links TRBV11-2 to TRBJ2-7, with TRBD2 matching over 11 bases. This CDR3 is 14 amino acids long. The ends lost 3 bases at V and 3 bases at J; junction bases unmatched: 1. The V gene's germline CDR1 is SGHAT and CDR2 FQNNGV. The CDR3 is CASSLGLADYEQYF. The CDR3 DNA sequence: TGTGCCAGCAGCTTGGGACTAGCGGACTACGAGCAGTACTTC.

J is TRBJ2-2 and V is TRBV23-1; the match to TRBD1 covers 12 bases. TRBV23-1 belongs to the ORF category, with a function that is uncertain. Trimming cost V 4 bases and J 6 bases; bases outside gene matches: 9. The CDR3 contains 17 residues. The chain's CDR3 is CASSPGQGARPAGELFF. CDR3 coding DNA: TGCGCCAGCAGTCCGGGACAGGGGGCGCGACCGGCCGGGGAGCTGTTTTTT.

This clonotype was counted ten times or more. The gene calls are TRBV7-9 and TRBJ2-1; D is possibly TRBD1 (6 bases). Germline V CDR1 and CDR2: SEHNR, FQNEAQ (reference sequence). The V end was cut by 1 base, the J end by 10 bases, with 8 bases between. The CDR3 runs 12 residues. The CDR3 protein is CASSLETGEQFF. The DNA for the CDR3 is TGTGCCAGCAGCTTAGAAACAGGGGAGCAGTTCTTC. The whole variable domain, filled in from reference TRBV7-9 and TRBJ2-1, reads DTGVSQNPRHKITKRGQNVTFRCDPISEHNRLYWYRQTLGQGPEFLTYFQNEAQLEKSRLLSDRFSAERPKGSFSTLEIQRTEQGDSAMYLCASSLETGEQFFGPGTRLTVL.

As concerns this clonotype: At one end, the junction sequence differs from germline, possibly due to a read error. V is TRBV6-2 or TRBV6-3 and J is TRBJ1-5; a weak D match, TRBD1 (5 bases). The CDR3 extends over 14 amino acids. Germline CDR1 MNHEY, CDR2 SVGEGT. The CDR3 reads CASEGLQVDQPLHF. DNA for the CDR3: TGTGCCAGCGAGGGGTTACAAGTCGATCAGCCCCTGCATTTT.

The chain uses TRBV2 and TRBJ2-5, with TRBD1 as a possible D gene (6 bases). V was shortened by 11 bases and J by 5 bases, with 24 bases between the two germline ends. The CDR3 runs to 15 residues. The germline CDR1 and CDR2 sequences are SNHLY and FYNNEI. Here the CDR3 DNA reads TGTGCCGTCAGTTACTACCTGGGACATTTGGAGACCCAGTACTTC. This encodes CAVSYYLGHLETQYF. Looking up the rest from reference TRBV2 and TRBJ2-5 gives the full variable domain: EPEVTQTPSHQVTQMGQEVILRCVPISNHLYFYWYRQILGQKVEFLVSFYNNEISEKSEIFDDQFSVERPDGSNFTLKIRSTKLEDSAMYFCAVSYYLGHLETQYFGPGTRLLVL.